This record concerns one T cell receptor beta chain sequence. Produced via immunoSEQ multiplex PCR; TCRdb's table is partial and in-frame only. Of fewer than 250,000 clones listed, about 83% are singletons. This sample was included in a study of blood T cell repertoires in COVID-19. Per the germline V gene, CDR1 is SQVTM and CDR2 is ANQGSEA. The V end was cut by 3 bases, the J end by 2 bases, with 10 bases between. CDR3 size: 13 residues. Input material: peripheral blood. This receptor was taken from a man aged 50-59 years with acute or convalescent COVID-19. The rearrangement uses TRBV29-1 and TRBJ2-5; perhaps TRBD1 as D (6 bases). Here the CDR3 DNA reads TGCAGCGTTGACGTGGACAGACAAGAGACCCAGTACTTC. Amino acid sequence: CSVDVDRQETQYF.